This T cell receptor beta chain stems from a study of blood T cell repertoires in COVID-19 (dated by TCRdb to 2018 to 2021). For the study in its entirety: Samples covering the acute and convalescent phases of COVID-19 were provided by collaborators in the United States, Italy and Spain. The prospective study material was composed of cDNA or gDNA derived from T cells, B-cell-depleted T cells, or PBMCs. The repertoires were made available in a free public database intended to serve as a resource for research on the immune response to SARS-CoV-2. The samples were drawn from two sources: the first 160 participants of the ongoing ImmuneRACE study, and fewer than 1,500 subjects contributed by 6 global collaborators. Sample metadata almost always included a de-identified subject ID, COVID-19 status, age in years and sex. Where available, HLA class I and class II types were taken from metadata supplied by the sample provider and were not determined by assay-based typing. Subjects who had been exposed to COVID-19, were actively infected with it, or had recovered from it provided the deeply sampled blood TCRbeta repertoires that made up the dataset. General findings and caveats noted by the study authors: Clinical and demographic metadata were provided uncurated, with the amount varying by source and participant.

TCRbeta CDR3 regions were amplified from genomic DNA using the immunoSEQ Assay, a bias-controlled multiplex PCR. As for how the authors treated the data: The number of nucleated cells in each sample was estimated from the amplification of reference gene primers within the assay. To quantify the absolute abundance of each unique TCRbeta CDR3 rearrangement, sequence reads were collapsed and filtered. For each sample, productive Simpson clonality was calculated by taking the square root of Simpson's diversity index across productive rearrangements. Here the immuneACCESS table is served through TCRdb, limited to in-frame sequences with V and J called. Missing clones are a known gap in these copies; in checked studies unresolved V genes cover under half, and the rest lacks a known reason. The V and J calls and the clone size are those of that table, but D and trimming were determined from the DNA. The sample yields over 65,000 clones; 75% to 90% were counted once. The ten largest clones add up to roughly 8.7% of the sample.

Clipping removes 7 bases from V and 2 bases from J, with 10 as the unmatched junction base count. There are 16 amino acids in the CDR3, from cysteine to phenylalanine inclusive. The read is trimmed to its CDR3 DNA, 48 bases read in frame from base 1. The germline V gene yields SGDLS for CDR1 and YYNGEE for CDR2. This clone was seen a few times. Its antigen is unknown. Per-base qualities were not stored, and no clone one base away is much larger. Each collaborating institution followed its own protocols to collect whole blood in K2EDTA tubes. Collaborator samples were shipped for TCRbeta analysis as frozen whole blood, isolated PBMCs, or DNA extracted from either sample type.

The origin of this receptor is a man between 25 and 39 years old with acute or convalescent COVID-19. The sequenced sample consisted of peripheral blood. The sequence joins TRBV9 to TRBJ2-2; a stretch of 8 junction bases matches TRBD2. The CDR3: CASASPRGGNTGELFF. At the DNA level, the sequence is TGTGCCAGCGCTTCCCCCCGGGGGGGTAACACCGGGGAGCTGTTTTTT.